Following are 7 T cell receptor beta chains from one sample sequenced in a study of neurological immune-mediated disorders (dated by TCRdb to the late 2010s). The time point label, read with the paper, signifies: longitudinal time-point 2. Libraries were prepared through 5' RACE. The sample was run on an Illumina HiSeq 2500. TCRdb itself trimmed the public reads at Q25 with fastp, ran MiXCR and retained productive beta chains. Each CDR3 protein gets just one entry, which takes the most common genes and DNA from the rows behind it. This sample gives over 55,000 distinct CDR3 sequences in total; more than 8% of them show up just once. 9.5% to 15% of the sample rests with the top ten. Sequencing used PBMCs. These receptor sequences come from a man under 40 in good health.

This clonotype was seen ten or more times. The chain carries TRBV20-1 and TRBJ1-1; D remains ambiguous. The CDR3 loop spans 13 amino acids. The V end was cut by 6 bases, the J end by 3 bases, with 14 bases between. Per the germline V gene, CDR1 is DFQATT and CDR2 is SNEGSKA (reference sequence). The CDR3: CSAYSYSDTEAFF. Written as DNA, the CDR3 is TGCAGTGCGTATTCATACTCAGACACTGAAGCTTTCTTT.

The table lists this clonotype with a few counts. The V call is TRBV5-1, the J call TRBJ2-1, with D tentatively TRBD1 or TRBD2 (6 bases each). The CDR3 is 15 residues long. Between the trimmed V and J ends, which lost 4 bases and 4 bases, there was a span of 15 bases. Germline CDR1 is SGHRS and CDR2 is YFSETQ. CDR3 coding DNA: TGCGCCAGCAGCCTGGGAGGACAGCAGTACAATGAGCAGTTCTTC. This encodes CASSLGGQQYNEQFF.

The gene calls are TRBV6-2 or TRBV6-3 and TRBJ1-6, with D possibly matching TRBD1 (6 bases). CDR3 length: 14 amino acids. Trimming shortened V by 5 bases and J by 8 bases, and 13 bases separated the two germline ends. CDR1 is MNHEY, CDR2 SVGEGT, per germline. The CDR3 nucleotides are TGTGCCAGCAGTCCCAGGGGTGGGGATTCACCCCTCCACTTT. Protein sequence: CASSPRGGDSPLHF.

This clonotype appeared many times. CDR3 residues: CASSWVDGTYEQYF. The CDR3 DNA follows: TGTGCCAGCAGCTGGGTAGATGGGACCTACGAGCAGTACTTC. The chain carries TRBV7-2 and TRBJ2-7; D gene ambiguous. The V gene's germline CDR1 is SGHTA and CDR2 FQGNSA. The CDR3 has 14 amino acids. V was cut by 4 bases and J by 2 bases, with 12 bases left in between.

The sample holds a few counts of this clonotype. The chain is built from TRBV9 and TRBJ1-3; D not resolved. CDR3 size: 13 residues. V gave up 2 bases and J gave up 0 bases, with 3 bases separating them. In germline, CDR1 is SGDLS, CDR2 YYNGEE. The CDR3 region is CASSVLSGNTIYF. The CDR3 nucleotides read TGTGCCAGCAGCGTCCTCTCTGGAAACACCATATATTTT.

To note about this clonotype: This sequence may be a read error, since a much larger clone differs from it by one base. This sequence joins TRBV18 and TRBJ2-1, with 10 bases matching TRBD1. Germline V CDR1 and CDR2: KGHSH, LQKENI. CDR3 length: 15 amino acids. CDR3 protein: CANSPPRDRGNEQFF. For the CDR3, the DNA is TGTGCCAACTCACCACCGAGGGACAGGGGCAATGAGCAGTTCTTC.

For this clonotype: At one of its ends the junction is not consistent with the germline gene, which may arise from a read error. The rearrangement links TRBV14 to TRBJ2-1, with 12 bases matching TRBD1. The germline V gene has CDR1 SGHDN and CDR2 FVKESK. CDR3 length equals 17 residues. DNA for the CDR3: TGTGTCAGCAGCTCCAACCAGGGGACAGGGGGCTTCTATGAGCAGTTCTTC. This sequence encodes CVSSSNQGTGGFYEQFF.